Each of the 9 T cell receptor beta chains below was sequenced from the same sample in a study of cytomegalovirus exposure and HLA in healthy donors. The PCR contained 60 Vbeta and 13 Jbeta primers. Sequenced by immunoSEQ multiplex PCR; TCRdb stores in-frame clones only, minus some. Among approximately 140,000 clones listed, around 73% were seen once. Sequenced input: PBMCs. Receptor source: a human donor in good health.

In this sample, this clone is medium-sized. The rearrangement links TRBV7-9 to TRBJ2-5; D not resolved. Trimming left V 0 bases short and J 5 bases short, with 13 bases between. The CDR3 covers 15 residues. CDR1 is SEHNR, CDR2 FQNEAQ, per germline (reference sequence). DNA of the CDR3: TGTGCCAGCAGCTTAGCGGTCGCTCAGTGGGAGACCCAGTACTTC. Its protein is CASSLAVAQWETQYF.

The J gene is TRBJ2-5, the V gene TRBV9, with D possibly being TRBD2 (5 bases). CDR1 and CDR2 (germline): SGDLS, YYNGEE. The germline V and J ends were trimmed by 6 bases and 5 bases, with 17 bases remaining between them. The CDR3 contains 14 residues. CDR3 in amino acids: CASTSGSDTETQYF. The CDR3 nucleotides are TGTGCCAGCACCTCGGGGAGTGATACGGAGACCCAGTACTTC. Combining the CDR3 with reference TRBV9 and TRBJ2-5 gives the whole variable domain DSGVTQTPKHLITATGQRVTLRCSPRSGDLSVYWYQQSLDQGLQFLIQYYNGEERAKGNILERFSAQQFPDLHSELNLSSLELGDSALYFCASTSGSDTETQYFGPGTRLLVL.

Here the CDR3 reads CATSRVGSQGETQYF. In DNA form, the CDR3 reads TGTGCCACCAGCAGAGTCGGGTCTCAGGGGGAGACCCAGTACTTC. The gene calls are TRBV15 and TRBJ2-5; tentatively, D is TRBD1 (6 bases). The CDR3 loop spans 15 amino acids. Germline lookup yields CDR1 LNHNV and CDR2 YYDKDF (reference sequence). V lost 1 base to trimming and J lost 5 bases, with 14 bases between them.

As concerns this clone: At one end, the junction sequence differs from germline, possibly due to a read error. The chain joins TRBV19 to TRBJ2-3; 7 bases are a match to TRBD1. Germline V lookup: CDR1 LNHDA, CDR2 SQIVND (reference sequence). The CDR3 consists of 16 residues. CDR3 amino acids: CASTHPQGQGTNTQYF. CDR3 nucleotide sequence: TGTGCCAGTACCCATCCACAGGGGCAGGGCACAAATACGCAGTATTTT.

The rearrangement joins TRBV30 to TRBJ2-5; 7 bases are a match to TRBD2. Germline lookup yields CDR1 GTSNPN and CDR2 SVGIG (reference sequence). V shed 0 bases and J 3 bases; nucleotides not matched to a gene: 7. The CDR3 runs to 15 residues. The DNA for the CDR3 is TGTGCCTGGAGTGTACGGGCGGGAGTGAAAGAGACCCAGTACTTC. This translates into CAWSVRAGVKETQYF.

V and J are TRBV6-6 and TRBJ2-2, with 9 nucleotides matching TRBD1. Germline assignment: CDR1 MNHNY and CDR2 SVGAGI (reference sequence). J gave up 3 bases and V 5 bases, and 7 bases lay outside the gene matches. This CDR3 comprises 16 residues. Here the CDR3 reads CASSPHRGRDTGELFF. As DNA, the CDR3 is TGTGCCAGCAGTCCCCACAGGGGGCGCGACACCGGGGAGCTGTTTTTT.

This clone was seen a few times. The J gene is TRBJ2-3, the V gene TRBV7-3, with 7 bases matching TRBD2. The CDR3 length is 14 residues. Germline V lookup: CDR1 SGHTA, CDR2 FQGTGA. Losses at the gene ends were 3 bases for V and 5 bases for J; bases not matched to a gene: 5. CDR3 coding DNA: TGTGCCAGCAGCTTGGGCGGGGGACTAGATACGCAGTATTTT. This codes for CASSLGGGLDTQYF.

The chain is built from TRBV15 and TRBJ2-1; 7 nucleotides match TRBD2. CDR1 and CDR2 (germline): LNHNV, YYDKDF (reference sequence). The CDR3 is 15 amino acids. The ends lost 3 bases at V and 7 bases at J; junction bases unmatched: 9. CDR3 sequence reads: CATSRGGRAMNEQFF. CDR3 nucleotide sequence: TGTGCCACCAGCAGGGGAGGGAGGGCCATGAATGAGCAGTTCTTC.

The gene calls are TRBV9 and TRBJ2-3; 13 positions match TRBD2. Trimming took 4 bases from V and 6 from J; bases not matched to a gene: 14. CDR1 SGDLS and CDR2 YYNGEE come from the germline V gene. The CDR3 covers 18 residues. CDR3 sequence reads: CASSRSQGLAGRGDTQYF. The CDR3 nucleotides read TGTGCCAGCAGCAGAAGCCAGGGACTAGCGGGGCGAGGTGATACGCAGTATTTT.